This T cell receptor beta chain was found in a study of T cell repertoires in cytomegalovirus infection (dated by TCRdb to about 2019). Background for the entire study: Recently identified HLA-C-restricted CMV epitopes, whose presentation resists viral immunomodulation, were targeted by peptide stimulations together with well-studied HLA-B-restricted epitopes. Donor HLA type was relevant to the analysis, as public TCR beta signatures indicated carriage of CMV infection together with the matching HLA type. Overall study results and their limits: In both this cohort and an independent cohort of 352 donors, the cumulative frequency of public TCR beta family members distinguished carriers of CMV infection plus the relevant HLA type. The ex vivo response was dominated by HLA-C-restricted CMV-specific TCR beta clonotypes, which also provided the single most frequent clonotype in two of eight donors.

The treatment or condition label of this sample denotes: in vitro stimulation with specific CMV peptide epitopes to enrich CMV-specific T cells. Sequenced using an Illumina HiSeq 1500. TCRdb ran its own pipeline on the public reads, namely fastp trimming at Q25 and MiXCR clone calling, and kept in-frame beta chains. Each CDR3 protein gets just one entry, which takes the most common genes and DNA from the rows behind it. The sample table records roughly 340,000 distinct CDR3 sequences; under 35% of these occur just once. Of the sample, 20% is held by the ten largest clones. The CDR3 measures 14 amino acids from cysteine to phenylalanine. The DNA shown is the 42-base CDR3, in frame from base 1. At the junction V is shortened by 6 bases and J by 0 bases, with 12 bases in between. CDR1 and CDR2 (SGHAT, FQNNGV) derive from the germline V gene. A remark on this clonotype: Its antigen is still unknown. Base qualities are not recorded, but no much larger clone differs from it by a single base.

The chain couples TRBV11-2 to TRBJ2-7, with no confident D gene call. The clonotype was recovered from a human donor in good health (CMV status not recorded). Some clones in this sample may be carry-over from other donors' samples. Sequences were derived from cultured PBMCs, sampled from culture after CMV antigen stimulation. The CDR3 is CASSPVWSSYEQYF. The DNA sequence is given as TGTGCCAGCAGTCCTGTTTGGAGCTCCTACGAGCAGTACTTC.